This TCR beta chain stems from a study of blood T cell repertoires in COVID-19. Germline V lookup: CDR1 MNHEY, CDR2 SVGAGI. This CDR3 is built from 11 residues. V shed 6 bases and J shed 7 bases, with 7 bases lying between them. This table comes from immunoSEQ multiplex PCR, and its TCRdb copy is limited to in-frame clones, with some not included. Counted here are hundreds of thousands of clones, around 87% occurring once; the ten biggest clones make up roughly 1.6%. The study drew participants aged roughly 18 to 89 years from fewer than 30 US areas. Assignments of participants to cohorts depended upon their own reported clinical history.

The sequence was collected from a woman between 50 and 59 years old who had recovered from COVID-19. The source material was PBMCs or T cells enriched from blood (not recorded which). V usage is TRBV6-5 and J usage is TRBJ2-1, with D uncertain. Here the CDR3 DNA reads TGTGCCAGCAGAGCCGGGAATGAGCAGTTCTTC. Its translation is CASRAGNEQFF.